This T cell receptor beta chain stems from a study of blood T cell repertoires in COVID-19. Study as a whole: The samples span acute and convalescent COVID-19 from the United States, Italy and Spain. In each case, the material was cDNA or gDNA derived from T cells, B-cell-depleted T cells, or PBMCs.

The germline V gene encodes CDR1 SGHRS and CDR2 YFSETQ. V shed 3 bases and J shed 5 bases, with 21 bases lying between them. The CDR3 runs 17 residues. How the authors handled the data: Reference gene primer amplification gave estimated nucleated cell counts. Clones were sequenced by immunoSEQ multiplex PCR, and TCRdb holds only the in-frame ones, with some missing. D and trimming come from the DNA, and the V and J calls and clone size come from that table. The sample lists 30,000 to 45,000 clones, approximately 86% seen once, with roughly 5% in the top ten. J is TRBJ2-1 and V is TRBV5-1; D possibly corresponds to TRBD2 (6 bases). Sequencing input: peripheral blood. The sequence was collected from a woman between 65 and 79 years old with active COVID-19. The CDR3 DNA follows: TGCGCCAGCAGCTCTGGGGTTAGCGGTGGCCCCAACAATGAGCAGTTCTTC. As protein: CASSSGVSGGPNNEQFF.